This T cell receptor beta chain originates from a study of blood T cell repertoires in COVID-19. Study overall: Specimens from acute and convalescent COVID-19 originated in the United States, Italy and Spain.

Data came from immunoSEQ multiplex PCR; TCRdb stores just in-frame clones and leaves some out. Of about 26,000 clones listed, about nine tenths were seen once; the top ten hold approximately 7.6%. Trimming took 5 bases from V and 3 from J; bases not matched to a gene: 1. The CDR3 has 14 amino acids. Germline CDR1 reads SGHRS; CDR2 reads YFSETQ. Sequencing was done on a sample of peripheral blood. This sequence joins TRBV5-1 and TRBJ2-5; 13 bases are a match to TRBD2. The receptor was isolated from a human donor in a cohort sampled during active COVID-19. CDR3 sequence: CASRGLAGKETQYF. The CDR3 DNA reads TGCGCCAGCAGGGGACTAGCGGGGAAAGAGACCCAGTACTTC.